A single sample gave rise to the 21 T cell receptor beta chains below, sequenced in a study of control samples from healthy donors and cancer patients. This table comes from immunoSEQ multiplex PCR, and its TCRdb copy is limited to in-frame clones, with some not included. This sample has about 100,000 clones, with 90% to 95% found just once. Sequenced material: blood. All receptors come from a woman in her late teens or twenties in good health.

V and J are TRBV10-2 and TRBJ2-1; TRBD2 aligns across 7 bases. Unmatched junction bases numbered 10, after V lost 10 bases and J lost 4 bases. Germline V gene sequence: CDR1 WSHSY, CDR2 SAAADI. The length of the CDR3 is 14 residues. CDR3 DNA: TGCGCCACCAGCCTGGGGGGGACGTACAATGAGCAGTTCTTC. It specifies CATSLGGTYNEQFF.

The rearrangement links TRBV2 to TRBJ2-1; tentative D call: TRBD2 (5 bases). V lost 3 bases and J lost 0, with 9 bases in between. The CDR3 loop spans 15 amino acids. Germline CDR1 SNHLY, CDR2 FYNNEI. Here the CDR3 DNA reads TGTGCCAGCAGTGAGGACTTAGGCTCCTACAATGAGCAGTTCTTC. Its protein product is CASSEDLGSYNEQFF.

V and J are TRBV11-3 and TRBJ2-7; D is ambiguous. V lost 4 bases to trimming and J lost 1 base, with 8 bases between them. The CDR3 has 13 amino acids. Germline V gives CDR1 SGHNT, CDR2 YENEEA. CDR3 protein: CASSSLESYEQYF. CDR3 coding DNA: TGTGCCAGCAGCTCCTTGGAATCCTACGAGCAGTACTTC.

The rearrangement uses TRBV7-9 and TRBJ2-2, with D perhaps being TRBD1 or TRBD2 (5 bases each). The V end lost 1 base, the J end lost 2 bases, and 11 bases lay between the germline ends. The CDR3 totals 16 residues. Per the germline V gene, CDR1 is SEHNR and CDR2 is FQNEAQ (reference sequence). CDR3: CASSLVRGANTGELFF. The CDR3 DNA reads TGTGCCAGCAGCTTAGTCCGAGGGGCCAACACCGGGGAGCTGTTTTTT.

Here the CDR3 DNA reads TGCGCCAGCAGCCAAGACGCTGCCGGGGTTGGTTCACCCCTCCACTTT. This sequence encodes CASSQDAAGVGSPLHF. V gene TRBV4-3 combines with J gene TRBJ1-6; D not resolved. The CDR3 runs 16 residues. Germline CDR1 and CDR2: LGHNA and YSLEER. V gave up 0 bases and J gave up 9 bases, with 15 bases separating them.

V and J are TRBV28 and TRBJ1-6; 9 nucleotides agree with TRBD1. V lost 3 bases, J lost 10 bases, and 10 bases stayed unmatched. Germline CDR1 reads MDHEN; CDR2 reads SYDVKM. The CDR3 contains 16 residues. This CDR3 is CASSFRDRVVGSPLHF. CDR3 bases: TGTGCCAGCAGTTTCCGGGACAGGGTAGTTGGCTCACCCCTCCACTTT.

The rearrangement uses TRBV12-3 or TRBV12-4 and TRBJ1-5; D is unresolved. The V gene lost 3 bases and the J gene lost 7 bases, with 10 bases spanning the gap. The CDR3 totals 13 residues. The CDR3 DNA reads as TGTGCCAGCAGTTTGCTAGGATACCAGCCCCAGCATTTT. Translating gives CASSLLGYQPQHF.

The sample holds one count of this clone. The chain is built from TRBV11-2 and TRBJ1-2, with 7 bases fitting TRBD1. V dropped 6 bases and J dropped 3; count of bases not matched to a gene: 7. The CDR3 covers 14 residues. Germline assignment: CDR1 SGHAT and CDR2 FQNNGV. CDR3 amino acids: CASSSRTGYYGYTF. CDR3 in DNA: TGTGCCAGCAGTTCCCGGACAGGCTACTATGGCTACACCTTC. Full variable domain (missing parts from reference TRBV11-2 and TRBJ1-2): EAGVAQSPRYKIIEKRQSVAFWCNPISGHATLYWYQQILGQGPKLLIQFQNNGVVDDSQLPKDRFSAERLKGVDSTLKIQPAKLEDSAVYLCASSSRTGYYGYTFGSGTRLTVV.

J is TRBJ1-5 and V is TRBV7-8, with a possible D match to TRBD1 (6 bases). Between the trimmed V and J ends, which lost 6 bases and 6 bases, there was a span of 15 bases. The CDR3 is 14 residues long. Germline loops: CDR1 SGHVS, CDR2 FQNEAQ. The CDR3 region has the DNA TGTGCCAGCAGTCCCTCGGGGGGCGGTCAGCCCCAGCATTTT. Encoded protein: CASSPSGGGQPQHF.

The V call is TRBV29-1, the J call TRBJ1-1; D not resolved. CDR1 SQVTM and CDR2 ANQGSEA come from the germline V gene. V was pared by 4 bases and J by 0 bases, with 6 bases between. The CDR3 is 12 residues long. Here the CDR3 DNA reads TGCAGCGTTGCTATGGTGAACACTGAAGCTTTCTTT. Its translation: CSVAMVNTEAFF.

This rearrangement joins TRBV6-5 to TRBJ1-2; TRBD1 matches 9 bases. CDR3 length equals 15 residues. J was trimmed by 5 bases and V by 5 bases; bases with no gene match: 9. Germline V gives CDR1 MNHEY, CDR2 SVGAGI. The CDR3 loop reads CASSRGTGRAYGYTF. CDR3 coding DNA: TGTGCCAGCAGTCGCGGGACAGGGCGGGCTTATGGCTACACCTTC.

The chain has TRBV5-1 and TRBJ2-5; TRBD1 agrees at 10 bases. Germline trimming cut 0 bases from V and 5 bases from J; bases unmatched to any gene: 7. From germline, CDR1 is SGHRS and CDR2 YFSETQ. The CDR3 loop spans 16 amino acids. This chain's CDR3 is CASSLDGTGVWETQYF. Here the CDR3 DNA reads TGCGCCAGCAGCTTGGACGGGACAGGGGTCTGGGAGACCCAGTACTTC.

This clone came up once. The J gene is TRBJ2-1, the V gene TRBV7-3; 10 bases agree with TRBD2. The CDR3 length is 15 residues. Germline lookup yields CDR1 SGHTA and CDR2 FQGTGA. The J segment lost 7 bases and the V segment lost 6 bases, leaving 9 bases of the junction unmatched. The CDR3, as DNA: TGTGCCAGCAGTTCAGCGGGAGGGGTGGGGAATGAGCAGTTCTTC. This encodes CASSSAGGVGNEQFF.

CDR3 in amino acids: CASSLFGGTDTQYF. The CDR3 coding sequence is TGCGCCAGCAGCTTGTTCGGGGGCACAGATACGCAGTATTTT. The chain combines TRBV5-1 with TRBJ2-3; TRBD2 is a possible D gene (5 bases). Trimming removed 1 base from V and 1 base from J, with 7 bases in between. CDR3 length: 14 amino acids. The germline V gene has CDR1 SGHRS and CDR2 YFSETQ.

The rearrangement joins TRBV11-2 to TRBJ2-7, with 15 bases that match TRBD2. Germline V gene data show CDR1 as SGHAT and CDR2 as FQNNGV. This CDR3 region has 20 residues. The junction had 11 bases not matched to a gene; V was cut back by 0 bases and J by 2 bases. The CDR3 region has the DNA TGTGCCAGCAGCTTAGAAAGCTCCGGGACTAGCGGGGGGCCACCCTACGAGCAGTACTTC. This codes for CASSLESSGTSGGPPYEQYF.

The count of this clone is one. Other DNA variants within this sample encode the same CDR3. The DNA for the CDR3 is TGTGCCAGCAGCCAGACGAATACGCAGTATTTT. Its translation: CASSQTNTQYF. The V and J genes are TRBV11-3 and TRBJ2-3; D gene ambiguous. Germline V CDR1 and CDR2: SGHNT, YENEEA. CDR3 size: 11 residues. Trimming removed 5 bases at V and 7 bases at J, with 7 bases between.

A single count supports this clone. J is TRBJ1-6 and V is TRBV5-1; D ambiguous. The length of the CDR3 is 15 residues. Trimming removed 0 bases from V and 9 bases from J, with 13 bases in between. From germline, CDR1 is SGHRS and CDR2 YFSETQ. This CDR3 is CASSLDANLASPLHF. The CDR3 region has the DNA TGCGCCAGCAGCTTGGATGCGAATCTGGCTTCACCCCTCCACTTT. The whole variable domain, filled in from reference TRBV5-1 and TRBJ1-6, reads KAGVTQTPRYLIKTRGQQVTLSCSPISGHRSVSWYQQTPGQGLQFLFEYFSETQRNKGNFPGRFSGRQFSNSRSEMNVSTLELGDSALYLCASSLDANLASPLHFGNGTRLTVT.

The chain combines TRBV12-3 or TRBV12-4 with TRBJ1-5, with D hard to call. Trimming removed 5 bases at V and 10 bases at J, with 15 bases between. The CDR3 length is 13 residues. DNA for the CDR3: TGTGCCAGCAGTCCCCGGGAAACCTCCCCCCAGCATTTT. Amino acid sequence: CASSPRETSPQHF.

This CDR3 is CASSYSTGGSQPQHF. The CDR3 DNA reads as TGTGCCAGCAGTTACTCGACAGGTGGTAGTCAGCCCCAGCATTTT. The chain carries TRBV6-5 and TRBJ1-5; TRBD1 is a possible D gene (6 bases). Germline values: CDR1 MNHEY, CDR2 SVGAGI. This CDR3 comprises 15 residues. Between the trimmed V and J ends, which lost 0 bases and 6 bases, there was a span of 12 bases.

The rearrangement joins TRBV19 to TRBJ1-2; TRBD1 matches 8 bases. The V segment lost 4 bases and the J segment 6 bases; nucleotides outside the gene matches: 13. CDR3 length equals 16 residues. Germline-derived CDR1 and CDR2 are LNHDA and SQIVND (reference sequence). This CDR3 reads CASSTPGQGGMDGYTF. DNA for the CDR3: TGTGCCAGTAGTACCCCCGGACAGGGAGGGATGGATGGCTACACCTTC.

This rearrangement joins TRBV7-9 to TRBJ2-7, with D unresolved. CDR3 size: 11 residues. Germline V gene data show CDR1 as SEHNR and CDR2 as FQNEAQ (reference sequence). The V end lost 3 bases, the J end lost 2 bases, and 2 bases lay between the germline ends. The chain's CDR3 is CASSFTYEQYF. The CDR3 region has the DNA TGTGCCAGCAGCTTTACCTACGAGCAGTACTTC.